This T cell receptor (beta chain) is drawn from a study of sequential checkpoint blockade in melanoma. Assay used: immunoSEQ multiplex PCR; TCRdb lists only in-frame clones, some missing. In the table there are around 8,500 clones, approximately 54% of which are singletons. Documented treatment: randomized to nivolumab then ipilimumab (arm A) or the reverse (arm B). DNA-damaging chemotherapy had not been given to any patient beforehand. This CDR3 comprises 11 residues. Trimming left V 3 bases short and J 7 bases short, with 7 bases between. Per the germline V gene, CDR1 is SGDLS and CDR2 is YYNGEE. The receptor was derived from a human donor with melanoma. The source material was CD8+ T cells sorted from blood (inferred from file names), sampled from a patient given nivolumab and ipilimumab in sequence. The V call is TRBV9, the J call TRBJ1-2; no firm D call. CDR3 loop: CASSAGGGYTF. CDR3 DNA: TGTGCCAGCAGCGCCGGCGGTGGCTACACCTTC.